This T cell receptor beta chain emerged from a study of shared clonotypes between healthy human individuals. Sequenced by immunoSEQ multiplex PCR; TCRdb stores in-frame clones only, minus some. The sample lists approximately 1.4 million clones, 95% to 99% seen once, with around 0.47% in the top ten. The germline CDR1 and CDR2 sequences are LNHDA and SQIVND (reference sequence). V shed 4 bases and J shed 4 bases, with 8 bases lying between them. The CDR3 sequence is 12 residues long. Healthy adults negative for HIV, lacking recent acute infections or vaccinations, served as donors. This clone has just one count. This sample also contains other DNA sequences that code for the same CDR3.

The sample was naive CD4+ T cells sorted from blood. Subset defined: CD45RA+ positively selected. The chain carries TRBV19 and TRBJ2-7; no clear D gene. This sequence originates from a man in his thirties or forties in good health. The CDR3 coding sequence is TGTGCCAGTAGTAAGGCTAATTACGAGCAGTACTTC. Translated, it gives CASSKANYEQYF.